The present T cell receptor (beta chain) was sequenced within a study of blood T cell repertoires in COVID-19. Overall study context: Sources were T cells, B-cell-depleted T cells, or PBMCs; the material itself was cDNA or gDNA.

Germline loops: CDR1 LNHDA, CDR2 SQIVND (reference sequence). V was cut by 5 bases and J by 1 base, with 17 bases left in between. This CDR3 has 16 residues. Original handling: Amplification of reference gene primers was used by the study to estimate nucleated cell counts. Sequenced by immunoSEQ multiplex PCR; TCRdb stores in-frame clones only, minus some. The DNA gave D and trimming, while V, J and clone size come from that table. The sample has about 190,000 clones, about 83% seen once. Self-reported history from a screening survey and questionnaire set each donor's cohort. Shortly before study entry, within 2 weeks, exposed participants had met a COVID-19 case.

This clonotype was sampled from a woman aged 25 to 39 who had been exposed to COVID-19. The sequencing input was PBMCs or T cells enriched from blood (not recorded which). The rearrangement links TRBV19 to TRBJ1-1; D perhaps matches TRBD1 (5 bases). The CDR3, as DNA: TGTGCCAGTAGTCCCAGGGCAGAGCCAGAGAACACTGAAGCTTTCTTT. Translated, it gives CASSPRAEPENTEAFF.